The rows below give T cell receptor beta chains drawn from one sample of a study of cytomegalovirus exposure and HLA in healthy donors. The repertoire was sequenced with immunoSEQ multiplex PCR; TCRdb's copy has only in-frame clones and lacks some. The sample shows nearly 110,000 clones, 70% to 80% of them seen only once. Specimen: PBMCs. These receptors all come from a female donor in good health and CMV-seronegative. Both conserved end residues are part of each CDR3. The D gene is left open where the match is weak. The size of a clone is reported for some rows only, either as once, few or many, or as a class for expanded clones.

j_call	clone_size	d_call	v_call	cdr3_nt	cdr3_aa
TRBJ2-3	NA	TRBD2	TRBV2	TGTGCCAGCAAAAGACTAGCGGTTAGCACAGATACGCAGTATTTT	CASKRLAVSTDTQYF
TRBJ2-7	NA	NA	TRBV28	NA	CASSSSTVTGEQYF
TRBJ2-7	NA	NA	TRBV6-6	TGTGCCAGCAGTTACCCTGCGGGGGCGAGCGGCTACGAGCAGTACTTC	CASSYPAGASGYEQYF
TRBJ1-2	few	NA	TRBV5-4	TGTGCCAGCAGCTCCGGGGGTAATGGCTACACCTTC	CASSSGGNGYTF
TRBJ2-1	NA	TRBD2	TRBV7-9	TGTGCCAGCAGCTTACCTAGCGGAAATGTTAACAATGAGCAGTTCTTC	CASSLPSGNVNNEQFF
TRBJ2-3	NA	NA	TRBV9	TGTGCCAGCAGCGTATCAGGGGACCCTGGGACAGATACGCAGTATTTT	CASSVSGDPGTDTQYF
TRBJ2-7	NA	NA	TRBV27	TGTGCCAGCAGTCTACAGGGGACTGGGAACTACGAGCAGTACTTC	CASSLQGTGNYEQYF
TRBJ2-5	NA	TRBD2	TRBV7-2	TGTGCCAGCAGCTTAGCAGCGGGAGCGCAAGAGACCCAGTACTTC	CASSLAAGAQETQYF
TRBJ1-5	NA	NA	TRBV19	TGTGCCAGTAGTATCATCTCGGGGGGACAAAAATTCCAGCCCCAGCATTTT	CASSIISGGQKFQPQHF
TRBJ1-1	NA	NA	TRBV4-2	TGTGCCAGCAGCCAGGATCCCCGGGGGAACACTGAAGCTTTCTTT	CASSQDPRGNTEAFF
TRBJ2-1	NA	TRBD2	TRBV9	TGTGCCAGCAGCGTAGATATACGAAGCGGGAGTTTGACCCCCGGCACGAATGAGCAGTTCTTC	CASSVDIRSGSLTPGTNEQFF
TRBJ2-2	NA	NA	TRBV7-9	TGTGCCAGCAGCCCAAAGGGCGTTTACACCGGGGAGCTGTTTTTT	CASSPKGVYTGELFF
TRBJ1-6	NA	TRBD1	TRBV9	TGTGCCAGCAGCGTAAGGGACAGCGACCCTAATTCACCCCTCCACTTT	CASSVRDSDPNSPLHF
TRBJ2-6	NA	NA	TRBV4-3	TGCGCCAGCAGCCAAATGCTAGGGGCTGGGGCCAACGTCCTGACTTTC	CASSQMLGAGANVLTF
TRBJ1-2	NA	TRBD1	TRBV9	TGTGCCAGCAGCGTCGGACAGGGACCCAACTATGGCTACACCTTC	CASSVGQGPNYGYTF
TRBJ2-7	once	NA	TRBV7-8	TGTGCCAGCAGCTCACGCGGGGACTCCACCCACGAGCAGTACTTC	CASSSRGDSTHEQYF
TRBJ1-5	NA	NA	TRBV4-2	TGTGCCAGCAGTTCAGGGGACGGGACAACTAATCAGCCCCAGCATTTT	CASSSGDGTTNQPQHF
TRBJ2-1	NA	TRBD2	TRBV28	TGTGCCAGCGGTCGACTAGCGGGAGGGCCTGTTGAGCAGTTCTTC	CASGRLAGGPVEQFF
TRBJ2-3	NA	TRBD1	TRBV2	TGTGCCAGCAAACAGGGGGCTGTAGATACGCAGTATTTT	CASKQGAVDTQYF
TRBJ2-7	NA	TRBD2	TRBV7-2	TGTGCCAGCAGCCTCATCGGACTAGCGGGTACCTACGAGCAGTACTTC	CASSLIGLAGTYEQYF
TRBJ2-1	NA	NA	TRBV7-2	TGTGCCAGCACCACTTTCGGGGGTTCCTACAATGAGCAGTTCTTC	CASTTFGGSYNEQFF
TRBJ2-1	NA	NA	TRBV29-1	TGCAGCGTTGATCGTACGGGAGTCGTCAATGAGCAGTTCTTC	CSVDRTGVVNEQFF
TRBJ2-7	NA	NA	TRBV5-1	TGCGCCAGCAGCTTGGAGGTTCGAGGTGAGCAGTACTTC	CASSLEVRGEQYF
TRBJ1-5	NA	TRBD1	TRBV19	TGTGCCAGTCGGACAGGGCTCAATCAGCCCCAGCATTTT	CASRTGLNQPQHF
TRBJ1-4	NA	TRBD1	TRBV5-5	TGTGCCAGCAGCTCGTTCAGGACAGGGGTTAATGAAAAACTGTTTTTT	CASSSFRTGVNEKLFF
TRBJ2-1	NA	TRBD2	TRBV29-1	TGCAGCGTTCTAGCGGGAGGCAGAACTTACAATGAGCAGTTCTTC	CSVLAGGRTYNEQFF
TRBJ2-3	NA	TRBD2	TRBV19	TGTGCCAGTAGTGCCTCTAGCGGGAGGGCCACAGATACGCAGTATTTT	CASSASSGRATDTQYF
TRBJ1-5	NA	NA	TRBV10-3	TGTGCCGGGGGGGCCATCAATCAGCCCCAGCATTTT	CAGGAINQPQHF
TRBJ2-7	once	TRBD2	TRBV19	TGTGCCAGTAGCGAACGAGCGGGACTGGGGTACAACGAGCAGTACTTC	CASSERAGLGYNEQYF
TRBJ2-5	NA	NA	TRBV11-2	TGTGCCAGCGCCAAGTCGCGTGAGAGTAAGACCCAGTACTTC	CASAKSRESKTQYF
TRBJ2-1	NA	TRBD2	TRBV28	TGTGCCAGCAGTTTACCCGGACTAGCGGGAGAGTTTAATGAGCAGTTCTTC	CASSLPGLAGEFNEQFF
TRBJ1-1	NA	TRBD1	TRBV27	TGTGCCAGCAGTAACCCGGACAGGGGGCTTCGGGTGAACACTGAAGCTTTCTTT	CASSNPDRGLRVNTEAFF
TRBJ2-2	NA	TRBD1	TRBV15	TGTGCCACCCGTCCAGGGGGCTCCGGGGAGCTGTTTTTT	CATRPGGSGELFF
TRBJ1-1	few	NA	TRBV19	TGTGCCAGTAGTAGGGGACCCGGGACTGGAGCTTTCTTT	CASSRGPGTGAFF
TRBJ1-1	NA	NA	TRBV27	TGTGCCAGCAGTTCATCCCCGGGATTTGAAGCTTTCTTT	CASSSSPGFEAFF
TRBJ1-2	few	TRBD1	TRBV6-6	TGTGCCAGCAGTTACCCCAGGGGGACAGAATATGGCTACACCTTC	CASSYPRGTEYGYTF
TRBJ2-5	NA	TRBD2	TRBV6-4	TGTGCCAGCAGTGAGATATCTAGCGGAGAGACCCAGTACTTC	CASSEISSGETQYF
TRBJ1-4	NA	TRBD1	TRBV7-6	TGTGCCAGCAGCTTTCCGTTGCAGGGGGCAACTAATGAAAAACTGTTTTTT	CASSFPLQGATNEKLFF
TRBJ2-7	NA	TRBD2	TRBV11-3	TGTGCCAGCAGCTCCCGGGACTATTCCTACGAGCAGTACTTC	CASSSRDYSYEQYF
TRBJ2-2	few	NA	TRBV19	TGTGCCAGTACAGGGAGGATCACCGGGGAGCTGTTTTTT	CASTGRITGELFF
TRBJ2-1	NA	NA	TRBV7-2	TGTGCCAGCAGCTTAGTAACGGTAAATGAGCAGTTCTTC	CASSLVTVNEQFF
TRBJ1-1	NA	NA	TRBV28	TGTGCCAGCAGCTCCCGGGGGGGGAAAAGGAACACTGAAGCTTTCTTT	CASSSRGGKRNTEAFF
TRBJ1-4	NA	NA	TRBV9	TGTGCCAGCCAACGAGGAGGGGGGGGAAAACTGTTTTTT	CASQRGGGGKLFF
TRBJ1-1	few	TRBD1	TRBV6-5	TGTGCCAGCAGTTACCTCCCGGACAGGGCTAGGACTGAAGCTTTCTTT	CASSYLPDRARTEAFF
TRBJ1-1	NA	NA	TRBV5-1	TGCGCCAGCAGCTTGGGGTTTCAGGGAGGGACTGAAGCTTTCTTT	CASSLGFQGGTEAFF
TRBJ1-3	NA	TRBD1	TRBV5-1	TGCGCCAGCAGCTGGGGACAGGGCGCCGGCGGAAACACCATATATTTT	CASSWGQGAGGNTIYF
TRBJ2-5	NA	TRBD1	TRBV9	TGTGCCAGCAGCGCGGGACAGGGTAAAGAGACCCAGTACTTC	CASSAGQGKETQYF
TRBJ2-3	NA	NA	TRBV27	TGTGCCAGCAGTTTATCGGTAGGACACACCCTCACAGATACGCAGTATTTT	CASSLSVGHTLTDTQYF
TRBJ1-2	NA	TRBD1	TRBV7-9	TGTGCCAGCAGCTTAGTCGGACAGGGTAACTATGGCTACACCTTC	CASSLVGQGNYGYTF
TRBJ2-7	NA	TRBD1	TRBV5-1	TGCGCCAGCAGCTTTGGGACAGGGGTTACCTACGAGCAGTACTTC	CASSFGTGVTYEQYF
TRBJ2-3	NA	NA	TRBV13	TGTGCCAGCAGCCCGCTAGCGCATCTCACAGATACGCAGTATTTT	CASSPLAHLTDTQYF
TRBJ1-3	NA	NA	TRBV15	TGTGCCACCAGCAGAGATAAAAGCTTCTCTGGAAACACCATATATTTT	CATSRDKSFSGNTIYF
TRBJ1-1	NA	NA	TRBV5-6	TGTGCCAGCAGCTTGGCTCCACAGAACACTGAAGCTTTCTTT	CASSLAPQNTEAFF
TRBJ2-5	NA	TRBD2	TRBV19	TGTGCCAGTATCGGGGGGACTAGCGGTAACCAAGAGACCCAGTACTTC	CASIGGTSGNQETQYF
TRBJ2-1	NA	NA	TRBV2	TGTGCCAGCAGTAGCGGGCTGGCTTACAATGAGCAGTTCTTC	CASSSGLAYNEQFF